The clone carrying this T cell receptor (beta chain) was picked up a small number of times. The target antigen is unknown. TCRdb itself ran the RT-PCR reads through MiXCR, one entry per CDR3 protein. The table has about 160,000 distinct CDR3 sequences, 9.5% to 13% seen once; the top ten hold approximately 13%. This specimen belongs to a study of response to subunit inactivated influenza vaccine. Points from the study as a whole: The authors proposed limited new T cell recruitment per seasonal influenza vaccination.

Germline V gene lookup returns CDR1 KGHDR and CDR2 SFDVKD. V was clipped by 0 bases and J by 7 bases; unmatched bases: 4. The CDR3 is 15 amino acids. Source: non-naive T cells sorted from PBMCs, taken 45 days after vaccination. The TCR sequence derives from a man aged 50 or older who received an inactivated influenza vaccine. The rearrangement joins TRBV24-1 to TRBJ2-2; 7 bases match TRBD1. CDR3 bases: TGTGCCACCAGTGATTTGCAGGGGGAAATCGGGGAGCTGTTTTTT. Translating it yields CATSDLQGEIGELFF.